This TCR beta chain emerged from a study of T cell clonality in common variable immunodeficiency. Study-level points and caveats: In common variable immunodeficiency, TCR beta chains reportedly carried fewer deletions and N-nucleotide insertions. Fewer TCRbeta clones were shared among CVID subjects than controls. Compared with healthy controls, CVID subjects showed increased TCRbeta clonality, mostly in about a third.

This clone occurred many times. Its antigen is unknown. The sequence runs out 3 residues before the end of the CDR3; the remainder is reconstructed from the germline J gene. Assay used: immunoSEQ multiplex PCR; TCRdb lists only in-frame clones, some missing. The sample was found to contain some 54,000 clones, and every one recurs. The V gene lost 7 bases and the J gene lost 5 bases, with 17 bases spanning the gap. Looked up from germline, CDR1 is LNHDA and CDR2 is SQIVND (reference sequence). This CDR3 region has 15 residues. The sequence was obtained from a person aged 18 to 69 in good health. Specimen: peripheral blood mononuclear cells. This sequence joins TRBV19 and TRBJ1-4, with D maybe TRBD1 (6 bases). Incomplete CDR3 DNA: TGTGCCAGTAAGACGACAGGAGGGGGAAATGAAAAA. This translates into CASKTTGGGNEK. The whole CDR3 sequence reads CASKTTGGGNEKLFF.